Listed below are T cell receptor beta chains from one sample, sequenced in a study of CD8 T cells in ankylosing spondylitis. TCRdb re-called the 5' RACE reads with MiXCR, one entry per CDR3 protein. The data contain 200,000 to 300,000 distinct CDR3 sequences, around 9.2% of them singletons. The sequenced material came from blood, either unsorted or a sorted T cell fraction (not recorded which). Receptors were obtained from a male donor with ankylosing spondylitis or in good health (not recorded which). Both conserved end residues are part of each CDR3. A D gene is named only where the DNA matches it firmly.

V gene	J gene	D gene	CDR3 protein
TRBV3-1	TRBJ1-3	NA	CASSQERLTAAGNTIYF
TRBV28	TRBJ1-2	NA	CASNRDNYGYTF
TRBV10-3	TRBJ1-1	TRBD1	CAISETGGWTEAFF
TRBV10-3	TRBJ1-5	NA	CAISESGAYQPQHF
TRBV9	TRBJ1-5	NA	CASSVAEGQPQHF
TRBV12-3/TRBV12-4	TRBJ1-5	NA	CASSPDGRNQPQHF
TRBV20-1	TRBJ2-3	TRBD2	CSAIGLADGPDTQYF
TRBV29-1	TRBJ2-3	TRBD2	CSVGGLASGSTDTQYF
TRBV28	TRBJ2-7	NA	CASSLSSRGSYEQYF
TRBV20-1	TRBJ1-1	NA	CSASLYRQRNTEAFF
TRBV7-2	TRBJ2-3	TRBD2	CASSLAGTSGSTDTQYF
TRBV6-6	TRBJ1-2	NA	CASLAGRVGGYTF
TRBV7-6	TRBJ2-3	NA	CASSLRPSVSGESTDTQYF
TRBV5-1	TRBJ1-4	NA	CASSPRGQGEKLFF
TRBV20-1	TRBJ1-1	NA	CSARDDRTGTEAFF
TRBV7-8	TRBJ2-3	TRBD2	CASSWTSGRGGMRTDTQYF
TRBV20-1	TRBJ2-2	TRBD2	CSAISPPSGMNTGELFF
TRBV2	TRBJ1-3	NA	CARNFGGTGNTIYF
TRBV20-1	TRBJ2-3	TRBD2	CSAELAGGTDTQYF
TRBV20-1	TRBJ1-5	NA	CSARDDSDQPQHF
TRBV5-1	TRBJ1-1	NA	CASSLVRVTTNTEAFF
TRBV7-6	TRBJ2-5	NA	CASSLQTGQHQETQYF
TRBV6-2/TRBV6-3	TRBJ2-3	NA	CASSYMGPGTQYF
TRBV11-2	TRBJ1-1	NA	CASSLGLEGGWTNTEAFF
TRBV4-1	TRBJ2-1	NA	CASSQAPVAAHNEQFF
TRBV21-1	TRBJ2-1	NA	CASSKGRRGRYNEQFF
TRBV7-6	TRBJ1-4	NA	CASSLADGGKLFF
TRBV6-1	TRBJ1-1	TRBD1	CATPGQPNTEAFF
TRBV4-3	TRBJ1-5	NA	CASSLSGRGPQHF
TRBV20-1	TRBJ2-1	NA	CSARGRASSYNEQFF
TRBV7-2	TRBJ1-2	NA	CASSSDRFNYGYTF
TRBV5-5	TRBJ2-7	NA	CASSWDAITYEQYF
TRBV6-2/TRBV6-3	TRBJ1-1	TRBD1	CASMDRARLILNTEAFF
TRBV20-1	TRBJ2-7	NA	CSASYPHSYEQYF
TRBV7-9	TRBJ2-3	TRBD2	CASSPPGTSGTGTQYF
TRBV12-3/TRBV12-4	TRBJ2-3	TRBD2	CASRGGTTQYF
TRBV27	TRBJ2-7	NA	CASYSPAGGETEQYF
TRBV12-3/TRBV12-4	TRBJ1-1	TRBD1	CASSPSTGGLNTEAFF
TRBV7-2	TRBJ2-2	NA	CASSRLVGTGELFF
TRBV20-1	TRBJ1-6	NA	CSASPGPSNSPLHF
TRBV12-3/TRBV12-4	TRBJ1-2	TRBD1	CASSLDRARGYTF
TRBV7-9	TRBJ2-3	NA	CASSVGTSRGDTQYF
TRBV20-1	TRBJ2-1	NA	CSARRGLDYNEQFF